The T cell receptor beta chain under discussion was sequenced for a study of regulatory T cells in long-lasting Graves disease (dated by TCRdb to the early 2020s). Background for the entire study: Newly diagnosed Graves' disease patients had taken antithyroid drugs for less than 3 months. The study was registered as a clinical trial and conducted in China. TCR sequencing covered 13 persistent and about 20 newly diagnosed Graves' disease patients, some 35 samples in total. Patients with persistent Graves' disease were compared with patients with newly diagnosed Graves' disease using TCR sequencing and RNA sequencing of peripheral blood. Paper-wide results and their limitations: TRBV28, TRBJ1-2 and TRBJ2-5 were preferentially used in persistent disease, while TRBV20-1 and TRBJ2-1 were favored in newly diagnosed disease. A larger number of public clonotypes was shared among persistent patients (around 3,000) than among newly diagnosed patients (over 850). The authors acknowledged the small sample size as a limitation that may reduce accuracy. The study examined only peripheral blood because the primary lesion, thyroid tissue, could not be accessed. Sequencing and analysis were restricted to the TCR beta chain. Persistent Graves' disease patients showed lower TCR Shannon entropy and fewer highly expanded clones than newly diagnosed patients, suggesting clonal expansion.

Library preparation employed multiplex PCR. For sequencing, an Illumina HiSeq 4000 was employed. TCR beta libraries were built with iRepertoire HTBI primers and Arm-PCR amplification of CDR3 regions. Gel purification was performed on PCR products prior to sequencing. Turning to the authors' computational methods: Gene usage analysis of CDR3 amino acid clonotypes used the 62 TRBV and about 15 TRBJ segments found across samples. COPE and FqMerger were used to merge the filtered high-quality paired reads into contigs. BLAST was used to align contigs to IMGT TRBV, TRBD and TRBJ reference genes, with CDR3 defined following IMGT. Any clonotype with a frequency above 0.1% was classified as a highly expanded clone. Shannon entropy served as the measure of repertoire diversity, while the Gini coefficient captured V-J evenness. Clonotypes shared by more than one individual were considered public. The public reads were reanalyzed by TCRdb: fastp trimming at Q25, MiXCR alignment, in-frame beta chains only. Records with the same CDR3 protein are collapsed into one entry carrying the most frequent genes and DNA. The V and J calls shown here were made by TCRdb, not taken from the authors' results. The sample yields 450,000 to 500,000 distinct CDR3 sequences; around 15% were counted once. The ten largest clones add up to 10% to 15% of the sample.

According to the study, the label for this sample's time point signals: newly diagnosed GD, antithyroid drugs for less than 3 months. RNA was extracted from PBMCs in TRIzol for both TCR sequencing and RNA sequencing. The diagnosis of Graves' disease was made according to American Thyroid Association guidelines. Patients were recruited from an endocrinology department in Xi'an, China. Each patient gave approximately 9.7 milliliters of peripheral blood, collected in an EDTA anticoagulant tube. Ficoll Paque Plus density gradient separation was used to isolate PBMCs, and no further T cell sorting was done. RNA quality was checked with an Agilent 2100 Bioanalyzer and agarose gel, and concentration with a NanoDrop 2000. This clonotype was picked up many times. What antigen it recognizes has not been identified. No much larger clonotype is one base removed from it; base qualities were not supplied. Via the germline V gene, CDR1 is MDHEN and CDR2 SYDVKM. Its CDR3 holds 13 amino acids, cysteine through phenylalanine. The CDR3 DNA has 39 bases and is translated from base 1. Deletion took 2 bases off V and 6 bases off J, with a span of 10 bases between the germline ends.

These same records also appear under a second study, on T cells in Graves' hyperthyroidism and ophthalmopathy. The second study reports: Stable Graves' hyperthyroidism was defined as no progression to ophthalmopathy during 18 months of follow-up. Hyperthyroidism patients were newly diagnosed, with disease duration under 2 months, and aged 18 to 65 years. Patients with uncontrolled infections, other autoimmune diseases, pregnancy or lactation were excluded. Clinical symptoms, serum thyroxine and TRAb, thyroid ultrasound, and orbital computed tomography formed the basis for the diagnoses. A first-round RT-PCR of the TCR CDR3 used the HTBI primer set with the Qiagen OneStep RT-PCR kit. Blood samples also contained most of the expanded thyroid clonotypes (frequency above 0.001), which suggests that blood repertoires may reflect thyroid immune responses. A 13 V-J signature model separated ophthalmopathy from stable hyperthyroidism, with roughly 88% sensitivity and about 81% specificity in cross-validation and 80%/75% in testing. In validation, the model predicted progression to ophthalmopathy with roughly 66% sensitivity and approximately 74% specificity, a median of about six months before onset. TCR V-J signatures able to tell the groups apart were searched for in a discovery cohort of approximately 95 patients, of whom around 42 had Graves' ophthalmopathy and 57 had stable Graves' hyperthyroidism. Prospective prediction of ophthalmopathy was tested in an independent validation cohort consisting of 18 to 20 hyperthyroidism patients and more than 15 patients who later progressed to ophthalmopathy. The approximately 100 discovery patients were divided at random into training and test sets in a 7:3 ratio. In addition, the study compared T-cell repertoires in thyroid tissue and in blood from roughly six Graves' hyperthyroidism patients. Following sampling, methimazole starting at 30 mg daily was given to hyperthyroidism patients, and high-dose intravenous methylprednisolone was given to ophthalmopathy patients. The libraries were constructed in a second round of multiplex PCR and then size-selected and purified. Paired-end sequencing of the libraries was performed with 100 bp reads on an Illumina HiSeq2000. SOAPnuke was used to process the raw data, with reads discarded if the reads contained adapters or uncalled bases, had a mean Phred below 15, or lacked an exact constant-primer or identifier match. COPE v1.2.5 was used to merge high-quality paired reads, and clonotypes were defined as unique nucleotide sequences. Clonotypes were aligned to IMGT TRBV, TRBD and TRBJ reference segments using MiTCR v1.1. The analysis was restricted to V-J combinations with a frequency above 0.0001, which together covered around 99% of the repertoires. The TCS score was defined as F50 (clonal expansion) divided by E x V (chaos), with BLOSUM62-based TCRdist calculated between CDR3 peptides within each V-J. Welch's t-statistics and random forest reduced fewer than 600 V-J features to 13, which were used in a naive Bayes classifier (R e1071). No statistical method was used to set the sample size in advance, and investigators knew the group allocation. The paper describes TCR Vbeta CDR3 sequencing of 130 to 150 peripheral blood samples, made up of roughly 45 ophthalmopathy patients, over 70 hyperthyroidism patients and 17 progressor patients.

Sequencing was performed on peripheral blood mononuclear cells (PBMCs), taken at new diagnosis, from a patient treated with antithyroid drugs. Here the chain combines TRBV28 and TRBJ1-1; perhaps TRBD1 is the D gene, with 5 bases matching. The sequence was obtained from a man aged 40-49 years with Graves disease. Donor details come from another sample of the same person, matched by shared clones. Read as DNA, the sequence is TGTGCCAGCAGTTTACTGGGGACCCCTGAAGCTTTCTTT. This gives the protein CASSLLGTPEAFF.